This TCR beta chain was identified during a study of shared clonotypes between healthy human individuals. Trimming took 6 bases from V and 4 from J, leaving 18 bases between them. Germline lookup yields CDR1 SGHNT and CDR2 YYREEE (reference sequence). The CDR3 is made up of 15 amino acids. General observations from the study: Donor clonotype sharing was expected to depend on sequencing depth. Memory subsets had estimated richness that was generally smaller than that of naive subsets.

This clone was detected only a few times. Its target is not known. Sorted-subset replicate PCRs used 200 ng DNA, approximately 27,000 T cell genomes. Data came from immunoSEQ multiplex PCR; TCRdb stores just in-frame clones and leaves some out. Counted here are 330,000 or so clones, roughly 70% occurring once; the ten biggest clones make up about 9.3%. The source material was memory CD4+ T cells sorted from blood. Subset given: CD45RA-negative fraction. The TCR originated in a man aged 30 to 39 in good health. This chain links TRBV5-4 with TRBJ2-3, with D possibly TRBD2 on 6 matching bases. This CDR3 reads CASIDRGTSPDTQYF. CDR3 DNA sequence: TGTGCCAGCATAGACCGCGGGACGTCCCCAGATACGCAGTATTTT.